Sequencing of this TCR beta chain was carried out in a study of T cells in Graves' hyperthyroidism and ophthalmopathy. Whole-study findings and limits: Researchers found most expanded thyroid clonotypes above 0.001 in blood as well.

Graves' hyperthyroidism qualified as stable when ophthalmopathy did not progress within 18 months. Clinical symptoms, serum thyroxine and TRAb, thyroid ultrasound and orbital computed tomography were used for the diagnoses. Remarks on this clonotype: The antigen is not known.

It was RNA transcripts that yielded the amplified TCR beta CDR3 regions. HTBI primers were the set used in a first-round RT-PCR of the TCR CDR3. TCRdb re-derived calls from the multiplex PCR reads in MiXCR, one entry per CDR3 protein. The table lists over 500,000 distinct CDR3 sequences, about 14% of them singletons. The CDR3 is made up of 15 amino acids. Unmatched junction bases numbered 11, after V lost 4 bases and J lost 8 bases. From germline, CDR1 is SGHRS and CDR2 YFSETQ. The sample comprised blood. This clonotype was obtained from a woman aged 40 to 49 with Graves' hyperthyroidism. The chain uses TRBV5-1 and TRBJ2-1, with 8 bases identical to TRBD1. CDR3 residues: CASSLQGALIDEQFF. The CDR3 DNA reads TGCGCCAGCAGCCTTCAGGGGGCTTTAATCGATGAGCAGTTCTTC.